One TCR beta chain is described in this entry. This CDR3 comprises 13 residues. Trimming removed 4 bases from V and 6 bases from J; junction bases left unmatched: 6. Looked up from germline, CDR1 is SGDLS and CDR2 is YYNGEE. The age range of participants was 18 to 89 years, with residence in roughly 25 US areas. Original data processing: Counts of nucleated cells, estimated from reference gene primer amplification, were obtained. Using immunoSEQ multiplex PCR, the repertoire was profiled, and TCRdb retains in-frame clones only, with some absent. The V and J calls and the clone size are those of that table, but D and trimming were determined from the DNA. The sample holds approximately 210,000 clones, about nine tenths seen once. The source of the sample is a study of blood T cell repertoires in COVID-19. Study-wide context: Researchers got acute and convalescent COVID-19 samples from the United States, Italy and Spain.

This receptor was taken from a man aged 30 to 45 in a cohort exposed to, infected with or recovered from COVID-19 (not recorded which). The sequencing input was PBMCs or T cells enriched from blood (not recorded which). The chain has TRBV9 and TRBJ2-7; TRBD2 matches 8 bases. CDR3 region: CASSTVAGREQYF. CDR3 in DNA: TGTGCCAGCAGCACCGTAGCGGGACGCGAGCAGTACTTC.